Only one count was recorded for the clone carrying this T cell receptor beta chain. Antigen unknown. These data are taken from a study of T cell responses to AZD1222 COVID-19 vaccine. Findings and limits, study-wide: Repertoire samples came only from after the peak T cell response.

The V gene end was trimmed by 7 bases and the J gene end by 3 bases; junction bases not matched to a gene: 7. This CDR3 spans 14 amino acids. Germline CDR1 reads MDHEN; CDR2 reads SYDVKM. Here immunoSEQ multiplex PCR was the method, and the copy in TCRdb shows in-frame clones only, minus some. The sample consists of about 190,000 clones, around 92% of them appearing once. The chain employs TRBV28 and TRBJ2-3; 7 nucleotides align to TRBD1. This TCR was sampled from an adult in good health. The sequences come from peripheral blood, collected on day 0 of AZD1222 vaccination. The CDR3 DNA reads TGTGCCAGCAAAGTAGGGGGCGGGACAGATACGCAGTATTTT. Translation: CASKVGGGTDTQYF.